What follows is one T cell receptor beta chain and its context. This receptor's antigen is unknown. Base quality data are lacking; no much larger clone is found one base away. The immunoSEQ Assay was the method used to sequence TCRbeta CDR3 regions. After extraction, genomic DNA underwent amplification by bias-controlled multiplex PCR, followed by high-throughput sequencing. The original methods were these. Collapsing and filtering of sequences were performed to quantify the absolute abundance of each unique TCRbeta CDR3 region. T cell fraction was estimated by normalization of TCRbeta template counts to usable DNA, with usable DNA being measured through amplification of reference genes present in all nucleated cells. Repertoire TCRs were annotated as SARS-CoV-2-specific by exact matching of V gene, CDR3 amino acid sequence and J gene to a known reactive TCR set. The reference SARS-CoV-2 TCR set was derived from MIRA and filtered for enrichment in COVID-19-positive ImmuneCODE repertoires, a step that removed public or cross-reactive TCRs. Drawing on the MIRA antigens, annotated TCRs were analysed further at the level of specific ORF or position within ORF. Depth was the summed frequency of annotated unique rearrangements, while breadth was defined as annotated unique rearrangements over total unique productive rearrangements. TCR breadth was compared between groups using two-sided Wilcoxon rank-sum tests. The table comes from immuneACCESS by way of TCRdb, which keeps in-frame sequences with V and J called. Part of the clones is missing from these tables; in studies checked, under half for an unresolved V gene and the rest for unknown reasons. That table is the source of V, J and clone size, and D and trimming were worked out from the DNA. A total of some 300,000 clones appear in this sample, about 86% of them only once. Of the sample, under 2% falls within the top ten clones.

These data come from a study of Ad26.COV2.S vaccination and SARS-CoV-2 variants (dated by TCRdb to about 2021). Study-wide context: Donors in the vaccine arm were drawn from COV1001, a phase I-IIa trial of Ad26.COV2.S in healthy adults that was multicentre, randomized, double-blind and placebo-controlled. The TCR-sequenced set comprised approximately 32 samples: around 20 Ad26.COV2.S vaccine recipients, 5 placebo recipients and 8 SARS-CoV-2 convalescent individuals. Participants in the trial were split at random into five groups of five each, receiving low-dose or high-dose Ad26.COV2.S once or twice, or else placebo on both occasions. Blinding of investigators to trial group allocation was maintained during experiments and outcome assessment. TCRbeta repertoire sequencing served as the tool for gauging how specific and how broad the SARS-CoV-2-reactive T cell receptors were following Ad26.COV2.S vaccination. Dosing of Ad26.COV2.S was intramuscular, at either 5x10^10 or 1x10^11 viral particles, delivered as one shot or as two shots spaced 56 days apart.

Study-wide conclusions, independent of this receptor: Comparing responses between vaccine doses or regimens was not something the study was powered to do. Substantial breadth of spike-specific CD8+ and CD4+ T cell responses was reported after vaccination. The authors noted that total T cell responses may have been underestimated by the TCR breadth and depth analyses. Comparable non-spike TCR breadth was observed between vaccine and placebo recipients, consistent with only spike being contained in the vaccine. Higher spike-specific TCR breadth was observed in Ad26.COV2.S recipients than in placebo recipients (P = 0.0014).

This sample's treatment or condition label indicates: 15 to 20 received Ad26.COV2.S at low or high dose, single or two shots; several received placebo; per-sample allocation not given. For vaccine and placebo recipients, repertoires were sequenced using samples collected on day 63 after the first injection. In Cohort 1b, 25 adults aged 18-55 years were enrolled at a single site in Boston, USA, between 29 July and 7 August 2020. Ad26.COV2.S consisted of a replication-incompetent adenovirus type 26 vector by which a prefusion-stabilized SARS-CoV-2 spike protein from the original Wuhan strain was expressed. At the junction V is shortened by 1 base and J by 3 bases, with 7 bases in between. The CDR1 and CDR2 encoded by the germline V gene are LGHNA and YNFKEQ. Measured from the cysteine to the phenylalanine, the CDR3 is 14 residues long. Only CDR3 DNA remains: 42 bases, in frame from the first base.

The receptor chain draws on TRBV4-2 and TRBJ1-3, with the D gene not confidently named. The receptor's source is a person aged 18-65 years who received the Ad26.COV2.S COVID-19 vaccine or a placebo. The sample here was peripheral blood, taken in a trial of Ad26.COV2.S vaccine versus placebo. The CDR3 reads CASSQAGIGNTIYF. The base sequence is TGTGCCAGCAGCCAAGCGGGTATTGGAAACACCATATATTTT.